The next 2 T cell receptor beta chains were all read from a single sample in a study of cytomegalovirus exposure and HLA in healthy donors. Primers for the PCR totalled 60 Vbeta and 13 Jbeta. Measured with immunoSEQ multiplex PCR; TCRdb has only the in-frame clones, and not every one. Counted here are roughly 130,000 clones, 83% occurring once; the ten biggest clones make up around 1.3%. The material sequenced was PBMCs. These receptors were taken from a girl aged 2 to 10 in good health and CMV-seronegative.

The chain uses TRBV9 and TRBJ1-5; D is unclear. Trimming took off 0 bases at V and 8 bases at J, with 9 bases between the two ends. The CDR3 runs to 13 residues. The germline CDR1 and CDR2 sequences are SGDLS and YYNGEE. DNA of the CDR3: TGTGCCAGCAGCGTAGCAGGCGGGAAGCCCCAGCATTTT. Its protein product is CASSVAGGKPQHF.

This chain connects TRBV9 to TRBJ2-3; 7 positions agree with TRBD1. V lost 4 bases and J lost 4; bases outside the gene matches: 6. The germline CDR1 and CDR2 sequences are SGDLS and YYNGEE. The CDR3 loop spans 14 amino acids. CDR3 sequence: CASSPSTGPDTQYF. The DNA for the CDR3 is TGTGCCAGCAGCCCATCGACAGGGCCAGATACGCAGTATTTT.